Listed here is a single TCR beta chain. Its specificity is unknown. CDR3 length equals 13 residues. Trimming shortened V by 2 bases and J by 6 bases, and 7 bases separated the two germline ends. CDR1 is LNHDA and CDR2 is SQIVND in the germline V gene (reference sequence). This sample stems from a study of OX40 agonist ivuxolimab in advanced cancers. On the study more broadly: An agonistic human IgG2 monoclonal antibody against OX40 (CD134) was given. General observations from the study: Patients who responded partially at 0.1-3.0 mg/kg showed clonal expansion ranking among the lowest.

On cycle 4 day 1 and cycle 7 day 1, as well as at baseline, blood was sampled. The method was immunoSEQ multiplex PCR; TCRdb's version includes in-frame clones alone and lacks a portion of them. Of tens of thousands of clones in the sample, 75% to 85% were seen once. This sequence was found in an adult with an advanced solid tumor such as melanoma, head and neck, liver or kidney cancer. V is TRBV19 and J is TRBJ2-2; a possible D gene is TRBD1 (5 bases). This specimen was CD4+ or CD8+ T cells sorted from blood, taken in a trial of the OX40 agonist ivuxolimab. CDR3 sequence reads: CASSIIGAGELFF. In DNA form, the CDR3 reads TGTGCCAGTAGTATAATAGGGGCCGGGGAGCTGTTTTTT.